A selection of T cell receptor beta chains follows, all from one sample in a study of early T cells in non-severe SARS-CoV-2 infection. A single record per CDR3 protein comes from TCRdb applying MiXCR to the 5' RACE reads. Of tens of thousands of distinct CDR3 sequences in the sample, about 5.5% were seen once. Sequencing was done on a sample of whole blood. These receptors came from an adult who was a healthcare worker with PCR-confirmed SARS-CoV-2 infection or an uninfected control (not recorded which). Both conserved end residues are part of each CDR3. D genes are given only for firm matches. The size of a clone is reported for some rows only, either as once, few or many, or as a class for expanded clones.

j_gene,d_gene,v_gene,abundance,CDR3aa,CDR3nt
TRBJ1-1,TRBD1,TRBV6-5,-,CASRDRGRATEAFF,TGTGCCAGCCGTGACAGGGGAAGGGCCACTGAAGCTTTCTTT
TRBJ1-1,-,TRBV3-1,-,CASSQDETFF,TGTGCCAGCAGCCAAGATGAGACTTTCTTT
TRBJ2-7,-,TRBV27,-,CASSPWGGLTYEQYF,TGTGCCAGCAGTCCATGGGGCGGGCTTACCTACGAGCAGTACTTC
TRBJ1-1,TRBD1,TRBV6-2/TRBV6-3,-,CASTKRQGAKTNTEAFF,TGTGCCAGCACCAAACGACAGGGGGCGAAAACGAACACTGAAGCTTTCTTT
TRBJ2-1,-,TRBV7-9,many,CASSLGLLGEQFF,TGTGCCAGCAGCTTGGGGCTTTTGGGTGAGCAGTTCTTC
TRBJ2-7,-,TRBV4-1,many,CASSRDLGPEQYF,TGCGCCAGCAGCCGGGACCTGGGGCCCGAGCAGTACTTC
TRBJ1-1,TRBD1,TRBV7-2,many,CASSPTTGVTEAFF,TGTGCCAGCAGCCCCACCACAGGGGTCACTGAAGCTTTCTTT
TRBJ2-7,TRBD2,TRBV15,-,CATSRDGPSRGGYEQYF,TGTGCCACCAGCAGAGATGGCCCCTCGCGGGGGGGCTACGAGCAGTACTTC
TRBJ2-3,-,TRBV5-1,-,CASSLVLSSRTDTQYF,TGCGCCAGCAGCTTGGTTCTGTCTAGCCGAACAGATACGCAGTATTTT
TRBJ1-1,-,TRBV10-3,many,CAISEGTRAFF,TGTGCCATCAGTGAGGGGACGAGGGCTTTCTTT
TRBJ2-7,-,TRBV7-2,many,CASTGARVSPEVQYF,TGTGCCAGCACCGGAGCCCGGGTTTCGCCTGAGGTGCAGTACTTC
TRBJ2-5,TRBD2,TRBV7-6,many,CASSLFMGTGGQETQYF,TGTGCCAGCAGCTTATTCATGGGAACGGGAGGGCAAGAGACCCAGTACTTC
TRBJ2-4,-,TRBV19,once,CASSIRQEVAKNIQYF,TGTGCCAGTAGTATCCGACAGGAGGTTGCCAAAAACATTCAGTACTTC
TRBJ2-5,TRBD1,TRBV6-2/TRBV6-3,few,CASRPTGTETQYF,TGTGCCAGCAGACCGACAGGGACGGAGACCCAGTACTTC
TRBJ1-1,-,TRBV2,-,CASREGRGAFF,TGTGCCAGCAGGGAGGGACGAGGGGCTTTCTTT
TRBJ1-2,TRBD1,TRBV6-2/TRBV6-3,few,CASSRPTGYGYTF,TGTGCCAGCAGTCGCCCGACAGGGTATGGCTACACCTTC
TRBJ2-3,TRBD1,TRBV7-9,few,CASSPPSTGGTDTQYF,TGTGCCAGCAGCCCCCCCTCGACAGGGGGCACAGATACGCAGTATTTT
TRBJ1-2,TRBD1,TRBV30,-,CAWTGGRGAYGYTF,TGTGCCTGGACTGGGGGCAGGGGGGCCTATGGCTACACCTTC
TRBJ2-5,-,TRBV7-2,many,CASSLGGGPETQYF,TGTGCCAGCAGCTTAGGTGGAGGACCAGAGACCCAGTACTTC
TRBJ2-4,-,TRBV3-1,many,CASSGRGSKNIQYF,TGTGCCAGCAGCGGACGGGGGTCCAAAAACATTCAGTACTTC
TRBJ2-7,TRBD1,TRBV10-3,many,CAINGQGPLYEQYF,TGTGCCATCAATGGACAGGGGCCTCTCTACGAGCAGTACTTC
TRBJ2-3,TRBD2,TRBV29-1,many,CSGLLAGVTDTQYF,TGCAGCGGGTTACTAGCGGGGGTGACAGATACGCAGTATTTT
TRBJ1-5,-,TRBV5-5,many,CASSVGAHQPQHF,TGTGCCAGCAGCGTAGGGGCCCATCAGCCCCAGCATTTT
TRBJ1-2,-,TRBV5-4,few,CASSLAITREYGYTF,TGTGCCAGCAGCTTGGCCATTACCAGGGAGTATGGCTACACCTTC
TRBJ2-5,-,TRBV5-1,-,CASMQEETQYF,TGCGCCAGCATGCAGGAAGAGACCCAGTACTTC
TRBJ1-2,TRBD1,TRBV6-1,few,CASRVDRVYGYTF,TGTGCCAGCAGGGTGGACAGGGTATATGGCTACACCTTC
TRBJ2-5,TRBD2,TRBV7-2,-,CASSLGGSGSQETQYF,TGTGCCAGCAGCTTGGGGGGTAGCGGGAGCCAAGAGACCCAGTACTTC
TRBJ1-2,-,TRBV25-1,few,CASSSLGGGPGYGYTF,TGTGCCAGCAGTTCCCTCGGAGGCGGTCCGGGATATGGCTACACCTTC
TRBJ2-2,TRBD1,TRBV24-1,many,CATSDSQGPSRTGELFF,TGTGCCACCAGTGACTCACAGGGGCCCTCGAGAACCGGGGAGCTGTTTTTT
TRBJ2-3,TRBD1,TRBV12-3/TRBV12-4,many,CASSRLRTGSTDTQYF,TGTGCCAGCAGCCGACTCCGGACAGGTAGCACAGATACGCAGTATTTT
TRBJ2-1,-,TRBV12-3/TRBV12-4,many,CASSFEAALYNNEQFF,TGTGCCAGCAGTTTTGAGGCTGCCCTTTATAACAATGAGCAGTTCTTC
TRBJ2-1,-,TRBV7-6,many,CASSQTPGSGEQFF,TGTGCCAGCAGCCAAACGCCGGGCTCTGGTGAGCAGTTCTTC
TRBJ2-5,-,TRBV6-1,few,CASSESGTLKTQYF,TGTGCCAGCAGTGAGTCCGGGACACTGAAGACCCAGTACTTC
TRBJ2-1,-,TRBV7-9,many,CASSPAYNEQFF,TGTGCCAGCAGCCCAGCCTACAATGAGCAGTTCTTC
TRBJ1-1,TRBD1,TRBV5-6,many,CASSRTGGVSEAFF,TGTGCCAGCAGCCGGACAGGGGGCGTCAGTGAAGCTTTCTTT
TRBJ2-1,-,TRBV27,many,CASRPLADNEQFF,TGTGCCAGCCGACCATTAGCTGACAATGAGCAGTTCTTC
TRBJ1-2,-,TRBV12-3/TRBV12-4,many,CASSNRNYGYTF,TGTGCCAGCAGTAACAGAAACTATGGCTACACCTTC
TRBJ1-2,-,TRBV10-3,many,CAISEPKVQEPTF,TGTGCCATCAGTGAGCCGAAGGTCCAGGAACCTACCTTC
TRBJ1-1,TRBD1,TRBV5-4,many,CASSLGQGAGEAFF,TGTGCCAGCAGCTTGGGACAGGGGGCCGGTGAAGCTTTCTTT
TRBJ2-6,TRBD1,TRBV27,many,CASSPWTGSSGANVLTF,TGTGCCAGCAGTCCCTGGACAGGAAGCTCTGGGGCCAACGTCCTGACTTTC
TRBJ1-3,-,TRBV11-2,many,CASSLAPKGDKSGNTIYF,TGTGCCAGCAGCTTGGCGCCCAAGGGCGACAAGTCTGGAAACACCATATATTTT
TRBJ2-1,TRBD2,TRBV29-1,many,CSVGGTSGFNEQFF,TGCAGCGTTGGAGGGACTAGCGGATTCAATGAGCAGTTCTTC
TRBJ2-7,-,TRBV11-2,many,CASSSLRGPLSPEQYF,TGTGCCAGCAGTTCACTGCGGGGACCATTATCACCCGAGCAGTACTTC
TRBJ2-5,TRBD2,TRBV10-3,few,CAISSGGASGSETQYF,TGTGCCATCAGCTCAGGAGGAGCTAGCGGGAGTGAGACCCAGTACTTC
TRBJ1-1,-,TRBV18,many,CASSPMGGSTEAFF,TGTGCCAGCTCACCAATGGGGGGGAGTACTGAAGCTTTCTTT
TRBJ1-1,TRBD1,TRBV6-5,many,CASSPRTGRGTEAFF,TGTGCCAGCAGTCCACGGACAGGGAGGGGGACTGAAGCTTTCTTT
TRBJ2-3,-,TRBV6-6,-,CASSYSRGTQDTQYF,TGTGCCAGCAGTTACTCGCGGGGTACACAAGATACGCAGTATTTT
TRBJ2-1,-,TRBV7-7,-,CASSLRGSGNEQFF,TGTGCCAGCAGCTTAAGGGGCTCGGGAAATGAGCAGTTCTTC
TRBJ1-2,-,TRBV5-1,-,CASSAGSNYGYTF,TGCGCCAGCAGCGCCGGGTCTAACTATGGCTACACCTTC
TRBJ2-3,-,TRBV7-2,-,CASSLAPPGLHFADTQYF,TGTGCCAGCAGCTTAGCTCCTCCGGGACTCCATTTTGCAGATACGCAGTATTTT
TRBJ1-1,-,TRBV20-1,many,CSAPGQNTEAFF,TGCAGTGCTCCGGGACAGAACACTGAAGCTTTCTTT
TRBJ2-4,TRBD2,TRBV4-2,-,CASSQDLAGGPKNIQYF,TGTGCCAGCAGCCAAGATTTAGCGGGGGGCCCCAAAAACATTCAGTACTTC
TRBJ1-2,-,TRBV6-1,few,CASTLRDGTYGYTF,TGTGCCAGCACCTTACGGGACGGAACCTATGGCTACACCTTC
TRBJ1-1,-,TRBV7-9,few,CASSPPGSTEAFF,TGTGCCAGCAGCCCCCCTGGTTCAACTGAAGCTTTCTTT
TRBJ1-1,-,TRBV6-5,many,CASSYSAGVNTEAFF,TGTGCCAGCAGTTACTCGGCAGGGGTGAACACTGAAGCTTTCTTT
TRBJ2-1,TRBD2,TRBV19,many,CASSPTSGRDSYNEQFF,TGTGCCAGTAGTCCGACTAGCGGGAGAGACTCCTACAATGAGCAGTTCTTC
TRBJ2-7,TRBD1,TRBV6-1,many,CASSEALRQGTYEQYF,TGTGCCAGCAGTGAAGCCTTGAGACAGGGCACCTACGAGCAGTACTTC
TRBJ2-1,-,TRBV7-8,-,CASSLTDNEQFF,TGTGCCAGCAGCTTAACAGACAATGAGCAGTTCTTC
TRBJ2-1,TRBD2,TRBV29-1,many,CSVGRLAGDNEQFF,TGCAGCGTTGGACGACTAGCGGGGGACAATGAGCAGTTCTTC
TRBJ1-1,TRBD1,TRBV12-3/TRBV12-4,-,CASTPGQGARGTEAFF,TGTGCCAGCACCCCGGGACAGGGGGCCCGTGGCACTGAAGCTTTCTTT